These 14 T cell receptor beta chains were all obtained from the same sample, sequenced in a study of cytomegalovirus exposure and HLA in healthy donors. Here immunoSEQ multiplex PCR was the method, and the copy in TCRdb shows in-frame clones only, minus some. The repertoire includes some 170,000 clones, approximately 89% of them detected once, and less than 3.5% sits in the top ten. Sequenced: PBMCs. These TCRs come from a man younger than 35 in good health and CMV-seropositive.

The count of this clone is one. This rearrangement joins TRBV29-1 to TRBJ2-3; D is uncertain. The CDR3 runs 14 residues. Trimming shortened V by 8 bases and J by 1 base, and 16 bases separated the two germline ends. CDR1 is SQVTM, CDR2 ANQGSEA, per germline. As DNA, the CDR3 is TGCAGCACCGCTTTGCGCTTCGGCACAGATACGCAGTATTTT. It encodes CSTALRFGTDTQYF.

The V and J genes are TRBV5-1 and TRBJ2-5; 7 nucleotides line up with TRBD1. CDR1 is SGHRS and CDR2 is YFSETQ in the germline V gene. This CDR3 has 16 residues. Trimming at V came to 5 bases and at J to 5 bases, leaving 15 bases not matched to a gene. The CDR3 sequence: CASRPMWDSPGETQYF. In DNA, the CDR3 is TGCGCCAGCAGGCCGATGTGGGACAGTCCGGGTGAGACCCAGTACTTC.

The V call is TRBV7-3, the J call TRBJ2-3, with D perhaps matching TRBD2 (6 bases). This CDR3 spans 14 amino acids. CDR1 is SGHTA and CDR2 is FQGTGA in the germline V gene. Trimming shortened V by 5 bases and J by 1 base, and 10 bases separated the two germline ends. The CDR3 protein is CASSVSGGTDTQYF. CDR3 bases: TGTGCCAGCAGCGTTAGCGGAGGCACAGATACGCAGTATTTT.

There are a few counts of this clone. The genes are TRBV7-9 and TRBJ1-2; D is possibly TRBD1 (6 bases). There are 12 residues in the CDR3. Germline V gene sequence: CDR1 SEHNR, CDR2 FQNEAQ (reference sequence). The V end lost 7 bases, the J end lost 8 bases, and 14 bases lay between the germline ends. The CDR3 DNA is TGTGCCAGCACCCCAAAAGGGGGAGGCTACACCTTC. Translating gives CASTPKGGGYTF.

The table lists this clone with a few counts. The chain couples TRBV7-2 to TRBJ1-1; D remains unclear. V was cut by 2 bases and J by 5 bases, with 12 bases left in between. The CDR3 contains 14 residues. Germline assignment: CDR1 SGHTA and CDR2 FQGNSA. CDR3 in amino acids: CASSLYESRTEAFF. CDR3 DNA sequence: TGTGCCAGCAGCTTATATGAGAGCCGGACTGAAGCTTTCTTT.

V usage is TRBV7-6 and J usage is TRBJ2-2; 10 nucleotides line up with TRBD2. The CDR3 covers 15 residues. CDR1 and CDR2 (germline): SGHVS, FNYEAQ. V shed 5 bases and J 5 bases; nucleotides not matched to a gene: 5. The CDR3 protein is CASSQERGGTGELFF. CDR3 sequence (DNA): TGTGCCAGCAGCCAAGAGCGGGGGGGGACCGGGGAGCTGTTTTTT.

This clone appeared a few times. This sequence joins TRBV30 and TRBJ1-2; D unclear. V dropped 2 bases and J dropped 5 bases, with 6 bases sitting between them. In germline, CDR1 is GTSNPN, CDR2 SVGIG (reference sequence). The CDR3 consists of 11 residues. The CDR3 nucleotides are TGTGCCTGGAGTACTCAATATGGCTACACCTTC. This codes for CAWSTQYGYTF.

The chain recombines TRBV19 with TRBJ2-7, with D maybe TRBD1 (6 bases). CDR3 length equals 14 residues. Germline V CDR1 and CDR2: LNHDA, SQIVND (reference sequence). V was cut by 6 bases and J by 2 bases, with 14 bases left in between. The CDR3 region is CASSRDKPPYEQYF. The CDR3 DNA reads as TGTGCCAGTAGCCGGGACAAACCACCCTACGAGCAGTACTTC. Together with reference TRBV19 and TRBJ2-7, the CDR3 gives the full variable domain: DGGITQSPKYLFRKEGQNVTLSCEQNLNHDAMYWYRQDPGQGLRLIYYSQIVNDFQKGDIAEGYSVSREKKESFPLTVTSAQKNPTAFYLCASSRDKPPYEQYFGPGTRLTVT.

The chain carries TRBV4-1 and TRBJ1-4, with 9 bases fitting TRBD1. Germline V gene data show CDR1 as MGHRA and CDR2 as YSYEKL. Unmatched junction bases numbered 6, after V lost 3 bases and J lost 10 bases. CDR3 length: 14 amino acids. The CDR3, as DNA: TGCGCCAGCAGCCACGGGACAGGGATAAGAAAACTGTTTTTT. Translation: CASSHGTGIRKLFF.

The genes are TRBV28 and TRBJ2-7; TRBD1 agrees at 7 bases. The trim removed 5 bases at V and 0 bases at J, leaving 4 bases unmatched. This CDR3 region has 14 residues. Germline CDR1 is MDHEN and CDR2 is SYDVKM. CDR3 bases: TGTGCCAGCAGTACAGGGGAGAGCTCCTACGAGCAGTACTTC. This sequence encodes CASSTGESSYEQYF.

This CDR3 reads CASRGGYVSYEQYF. The DNA for the CDR3 is TGTGCCAGTAGGGGGGGTTACGTCTCCTACGAGCAGTACTTC. The chain has TRBV6-6 and TRBJ2-7, with D possibly TRBD2 on 7 matching bases. The ends were cut back, 9 bases at V and 0 bases at J, with 15 bases in the middle. CDR1 is MNHNY, CDR2 SVGAGI, per germline (reference sequence). The CDR3 runs 14 residues.

The CDR3 region has the DNA TGTGCCAGTTCCTGGACAGGGGAAAAACTGTTTTTT. This codes for CASSWTGEKLFF. This chain uses TRBV27 with TRBJ1-4; 8 nucleotides match TRBD1. Trimming cost V 9 bases and J 8 bases; bases outside gene matches: 5. The CDR3 length is 12 residues. Germline CDR1 and CDR2: MNHEY and SMNVEV (reference sequence).

The chain combines TRBV5-1 with TRBJ2-7, with 8 nucleotides matching TRBD1. CDR3 length equals 13 residues. Germline CDR1 SGHRS, CDR2 YFSETQ. V gave up 3 bases and J gave up 5 bases; unmatched junction bases: 4. The CDR3 reads CASSSRGRHEQYF. As DNA, the CDR3 is TGCGCCAGCAGCTCCAGGGGGCGCCACGAGCAGTACTTC.

The chain recombines TRBV29-1 with TRBJ1-4, with a weak D call TRBD1 (6 bases). This CDR3 comprises 15 residues. The V gene's germline CDR1 is SQVTM and CDR2 ANQGSEA. V shed 6 bases and J shed 4 bases, with 18 bases lying between them. The CDR3 DNA reads as TGCAGCGTCTTAGGGCGGACAGCTCTTAATGAAAAACTGTTTTTT. Its protein is CSVLGRTALNEKLFF.